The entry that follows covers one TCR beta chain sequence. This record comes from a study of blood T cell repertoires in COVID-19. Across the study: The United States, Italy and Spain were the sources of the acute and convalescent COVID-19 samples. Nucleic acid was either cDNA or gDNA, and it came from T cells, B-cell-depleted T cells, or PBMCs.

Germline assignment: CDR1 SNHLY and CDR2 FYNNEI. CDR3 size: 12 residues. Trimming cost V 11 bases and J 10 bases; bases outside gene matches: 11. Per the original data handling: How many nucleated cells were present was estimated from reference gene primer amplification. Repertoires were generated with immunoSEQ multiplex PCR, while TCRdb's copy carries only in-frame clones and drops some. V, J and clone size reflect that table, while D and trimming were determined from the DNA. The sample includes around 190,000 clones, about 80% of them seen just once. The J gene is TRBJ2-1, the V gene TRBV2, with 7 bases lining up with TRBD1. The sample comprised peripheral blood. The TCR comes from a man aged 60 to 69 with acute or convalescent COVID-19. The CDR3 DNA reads TGTGCCGGGAGTAAGGGGGCGCAGGAGCAGTTCTTC. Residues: CAGSKGAQEQFF.